What follows is one TCR beta chain and its context. Its antigen remains undetermined. No qualities accompany the bases; no much larger clone lies one base away. The record originates from a study of Ad26.COV2.S vaccination and SARS-CoV-2 variants (dated by TCRdb to the early 2020s). As for the study more broadly: Donors in the vaccine arm were drawn from COV1001, a multicentre, randomized, double-blind, placebo-controlled phase I-IIa trial testing Ad26.COV2.S in healthy adults. A total of around 32 samples were included in the TCR-sequenced set, comprising around 20 Ad26.COV2.S vaccine recipients, 5 placebo recipients and 8 SARS-CoV-2 convalescent individuals. Ad26.COV2.S was given intramuscularly at 5x10^10 or 1x10^11 viral particles, as a single shot or as two shots 56 days apart. Investigators did not know the trial group allocation while performing experiments and assessing outcomes. The specificity and breadth of SARS-CoV-2-reactive T cell receptors after Ad26.COV2.S vaccination were assessed by TCRbeta repertoire sequencing. Trial participants were randomized into five groups of five: low-dose or high-dose Ad26.COV2.S given once or twice, or placebo on both occasions.

The immunoSEQ Assay was used to sequence TCRbeta CDR3 regions. After extraction, genomic DNA underwent amplification by bias-controlled multiplex PCR, followed by high-throughput sequencing. The study's own analysis went as follows. To quantify the absolute abundance of every unique TCRbeta CDR3 region, sequences were collapsed and filtered. T cell fraction was estimated by normalizing TCRbeta template counts to usable DNA, which was measured by amplifying reference genes present in all nucleated cells. Repertoire TCRs were annotated as SARS-CoV-2-specific by exact matching of V gene, CDR3 amino acid sequence and J gene to a known reactive TCR set. The reference SARS-CoV-2 TCR set came from MIRA and was filtered for enrichment in COVID-19-positive ImmuneCODE repertoires, removing public or cross-reactive TCRs. Using the MIRA antigens, annotated TCRs were further analysed by specific ORF or by position within an ORF. Breadth was defined as annotated unique rearrangements over total unique productive rearrangements; depth was the summed frequency of those rearrangements. Two-sided Wilcoxon rank-sum tests were used to compare TCR breadth between groups. The clones in this table, taken by TCRdb from immuneACCESS, are in-frame only. Not every clone is retained; where verified, under half of the shortfall comes from an unresolved V gene, and the cause of the rest is unknown. The V and J calls and clone size were taken over from that table, and D and trimming were inferred from the DNA. The sample yields some 480,000 clones; approximately 90% were counted once. The ten largest clones represent 9.5% to 15% of the sample.

The investigation overall reported the following: Vaccine and placebo recipients had similar non-spike TCR breadth, a finding consistent with the vaccine containing only spike. Higher spike-specific TCR breadth was observed in Ad26.COV2.S recipients than in placebo recipients (P = 0.0014). The study was not powered to compare responses between vaccine doses or regimens. After vaccination, substantial breadth of spike-specific CD8+ and CD4+ T cell responses was reported. The authors noted that total T cell responses may have been underestimated by the TCR breadth and depth analyses.

From a lookup of the germline V gene (reference sequence), CDR1 and CDR2 are LNHDA and SQIVND. V lost 4 bases and J lost 0 bases; the stretch between them is 13 bases long. The CDR3 measures 16 amino acids from cysteine to phenylalanine. The read is trimmed to its CDR3 DNA, 48 bases read in frame from base 1. This sample's treatment or condition label indicates: over 15 received Ad26.COV2.S at low or high dose, single or two shots; a few received placebo; per-sample allocation not given. Repertoires of vaccine and placebo recipients were sequenced from samples collected on day 63 after the first injection. Cohort 1b enrolled 20 to 30 adults aged 18-55 years at a single site in Boston, USA, between 29 July and 7 August 2020. Ad26.COV2.S was a replication-incompetent adenovirus type 26 vector expressing a prefusion-stabilized SARS-CoV-2 spike protein from the original Wuhan strain.

The sample consisted of peripheral blood, taken in a trial of Ad26.COV2.S vaccine versus placebo. The chain couples TRBV19 to TRBJ1-3; no D segment can be confidently identified. The receptor's source is a person between 18 and 60 years old who received the Ad26.COV2.S COVID-19 vaccine or a placebo. The DNA sequence follows: TGTGCCAGTAGTAGGAGATCGGGGATCTCTGGAAACACCATATATTTT. This translates into CASSRRSGISGNTIYF.